This TCR beta chain was profiled in a study of T cell responses to AZD1222 COVID-19 vaccine listed by TCRdb under 2021. About the full investigation: A total of more than 230 trial participants underwent TCR sequencing, of whom about 210 received two doses of AZD1222 and around 26 received two doses of the MenACWY control vaccine. Trial participants were enrolled by age into 18-55, 56-69 and 70-plus year subgroups, with about 150, 28 and 57 TCR-sequenced participants respectively.

Its CDR3 holds 13 amino acids, cysteine through phenylalanine. The only DNA kept is the CDR3, 39 bases in frame from the first base. Trimming takes 2 bases from V and 7 bases from J, and the germline ends sit 11 bases apart. As encoded in the germline V gene, CDR1 is LGHNA while CDR2 is YNFKEQ. Regarding this clone: The target of this receptor is not known. No much larger clone exists at a distance of one base, and base qualities are not known.

The CDR3 regions of human TCRbeta chains were subjected to immunosequencing. The published analysis was carried out like this. Repertoire TCRs were checked for matches against a reference library of SARS-CoV-2-specific TCRs that had been generated using the MIRA antigen-specificity platform. Breadth was defined as the fraction of unique TCRs that were SARS-CoV-2-associated. Depth was defined as the fraction of total T cells that were SARS-CoV-2-associated. Using the MIRA data, every spike-specific TCR was mapped to the spike region that the TCR reacted to and assigned to either a CD4 or a CD8 class. Log10-transformed breadth and depth values were compared by one-way ANOVA with Sidak's multiple comparisons tests. What TCRdb holds here is the immuneACCESS table cut down to in-frame rearrangements. Part of the clones is not present; checked against another copy, under half of the missing clones reflect an unresolved V gene, and the others are unexplained. V, J and clone size are taken as reported in that table, and D and trimming were inferred from the DNA itself. This sample comprises about 270,000 clones, approximately 94% of them detected only once. Around 0.6% of the sample goes to the ten largest clones.

The time point label on this specimen signifies: about 28 days (+/-7) after the second vaccine dose. Because spike-specific TCR depth and breadth did not differ between the two schedules, AZD1222 recipients who got a second dose at roughly 4 weeks were pooled with those who got a second dose at roughly 12 weeks. Vaccinee samples came from UK trials COV001 and COV002, including a single-blind randomized controlled phase 2/3 trial of AZD1222 (ChAdOx1 nCoV-19) in healthy adults. For TCRbeta chain sequencing, PBMC samples were collected from trial participants at day 0 and at day 28 after the second dose. Study-wide findings and limitations: CD4 TCRs associated with the vaccine covered the entire spike protein, and the dominant responses were in regions 160-218 and 743-854. Conclusions about previously exposed vaccinees are limited because only a handful of AZD1222 recipients were SARS-CoV-2 seropositive at baseline. Because no samples from the day 14 peak response were available, repertoires could be characterized only after the peak T cell response. Most participants were white British and females outnumbered males, and the authors suggested that clonal diversity may have been underestimated. In the small 56-69-year group, the increase in depth fell short of significance, most likely because of low power. Nearly half of unique spike-specific TCRs reportedly recognized epitopes outside regions mutated in the B.1.351 and B.1.1.7 variants. A significant rise in spike-specific TCR breadth and depth was observed after two AZD1222 doses relative to day 0 and relative to MenACWY recipients.

This specimen was peripheral blood, taken 28 days after the second AZD1222 dose. The chain is made from TRBV4-2 and TRBJ2-5; the D assignment is uncertain and may be TRBD1 or TRBD2, with 5 bases supporting each. The sequence derives from an adult who received the AZD1222 COVID-19 vaccine. The CDR3 here reads CASSQSPGRTQYF. In nucleotides, the sequence is TGTGCCAGCAGCCAATCCCCGGGGCGGACCCAGTACTTC.